The 29 T cell receptor beta chains reported below all come from one sample, sequenced in a study of cytomegalovirus exposure and HLA in healthy donors. TCRdb's table, derived via immunoSEQ multiplex PCR, lists solely in-frame clones and lacks some. This table has tens of thousands of clones, approximately 84% appearing once. Sequenced material: PBMCs. These receptors originate from a woman in her late teens or twenties in good health and CMV-seropositive.

This rearrangement joins TRBV7-6 to TRBJ1-1; unclear D gene. The V end was cut by 6 bases, the J end by 7 bases, with 15 bases between. Germline V gene lookup returns CDR1 SGHVS and CDR2 FNYEAQ. The CDR3 runs 13 residues. The CDR3 coding sequence is TGTGCCAGCAGTCAAAACCAGGCCGATGAAGCTTTCTTT. Residues: CASSQNQADEAFF.

The chain uses TRBV7-7 and TRBJ1-2; 9 bases map to TRBD1. Trimming took 5 bases from V and 3 from J; bases not matched to a gene: 16. CDR1 and CDR2 from the germline V gene are SSHAT and FNYEAQ (reference sequence). This CDR3 has 18 amino acids. DNA of the CDR3: TGTGCCAGCAGCCGCACGGTTGGCGGGACAGGGCCTCACTATGGCTACACCTTC. This sequence encodes CASSRTVGGTGPHYGYTF.

The V gene is TRBV28, the J gene TRBJ1-2, with 9 nucleotides matching TRBD1. Per the germline V gene, CDR1 is MDHEN and CDR2 is SYDVKM. J was trimmed by 6 bases and V by 3 bases; bases with no gene match: 11. The CDR3 runs to 16 residues. The CDR3 sequence: CASSLIVGQGGHGYTF. Here the CDR3 DNA reads TGTGCCAGCAGTTTGATAGTGGGACAGGGAGGACATGGCTACACCTTC.

The chain is built from TRBV4-1 and TRBJ1-5; 9 bases are a match to TRBD1. The CDR3 length is 16 residues. The V gene's germline CDR1 is MGHRA and CDR2 YSYEKL. V trimming: 2 bases; J trimming: 5 bases; junction bases outside the gene matches: 7. CDR3 DNA sequence: TGCGCCAGCAGCCAACCGGGACAGGGACAACATCAGCCCCAGCATTTT. The encoded protein is CASSQPGQGQHQPQHF.

The V and J genes are TRBV4-1 and TRBJ1-3, with D unclear. The CDR3 loop spans 16 amino acids. Germline values: CDR1 MGHRA, CDR2 YSYEKL. V dropped 0 bases and J dropped 1 base, with 10 bases sitting between them. CDR3 bases: TGCGCCAGCAGCCAAGAGGTGGGAGGTTCTGGAAACACCATATATTTT. It yields the protein CASSQEVGGSGNTIYF.

The chain is built from TRBV7-9 and TRBJ1-3, with D possibly being TRBD1 (6 bases). The CDR3 loop spans 15 amino acids. V shed 3 bases and J shed 2 bases, with 11 bases lying between them. Looked up from germline, CDR1 is SEHNR and CDR2 is FQNEAQ (reference sequence). CDR3 coding DNA: TGTGCCAGCAGCTTGAGCACAGGGACTGGAAACACCATATATTTT. This encodes CASSLSTGTGNTIYF.

The CDR3 DNA reads as TGTGCCAGCAGCGGGGAGGGGGGCACTGAAGCTTTCTTT. It translates to CASSGEGGTEAFF. J is TRBJ1-1 and V is TRBV11-2; weak D call: TRBD1 (6 bases). Trimming took 5 bases from V and 4 from J, leaving 11 bases between them. Germline V CDR1 and CDR2: SGHAT, FQNNGV. The CDR3 is made up of 13 amino acids.

J is TRBJ2-2 and V is TRBV7-9; 8 bases are shared with TRBD1. The V gene end was trimmed by 5 bases and the J gene end by 4 bases; junction bases not matched to a gene: 6. The CDR3 consists of 15 residues. The germline CDR1 and CDR2 sequences are SEHNR and FQNEAQ (reference sequence). The CDR3, as DNA: TGTGCCAGCAGCCGGACAGGGTCGGGCACCGGGGAGCTGTTTTTT. Amino acid sequence: CASSRTGSGTGELFF.

This chain connects TRBV19 to TRBJ1-4, with TRBD1 matching over 8 bases. J gave up 5 bases and V 7 bases, and 12 bases lay outside the gene matches. The CDR3 loop spans 16 amino acids. Germline V CDR1 and CDR2: LNHDA, SQIVND (reference sequence). CDR3 amino acids: CASTGQDQARNEKLFF. CDR3 sequence (DNA): TGTGCCAGTACGGGACAGGACCAGGCAAGGAATGAAAAACTGTTTTTT.

This chain connects TRBV27 to TRBJ2-1, with D tentatively TRBD2 (5 bases). V lost 5 bases, J lost 12 bases, and 20 bases lay in between. CDR3 length: 14 amino acids. CDR1 is MNHEY, CDR2 SMNVEV, per germline (reference sequence). CDR3 nucleotide sequence: TGTGCCAGCAGTGTGGCGGGTCCCGTCTGGGGGCAGTTCTTC. Translation: CASSVAGPVWGQFF.

The chain combines TRBV4-3 with TRBJ2-4; 8 bases line up with TRBD2. With V trimmed by 0 bases and J by 0 bases, 7 bases remained unmatched. The germline V gene encodes CDR1 LGHNA and CDR2 YSLEER. The CDR3 is made up of 18 amino acids. CDR3: CASSQDPFLAGAKNIQYF. CDR3 bases: TGCGCCAGCAGCCAAGATCCATTCCTAGCGGGAGCCAAAAACATTCAGTACTTC.

The gene calls are TRBV27 and TRBJ2-2, with TRBD2 as a possible D gene (5 bases). Between the trimmed V and J ends, which lost 6 bases and 0 bases, there was a span of 11 bases. Looked up from germline, CDR1 is MNHEY and CDR2 is SMNVEV (reference sequence). This CDR3 has 15 residues. CDR3 residues: CASRRVFANTGELFF. CDR3 bases: TGTGCCAGCAGGAGGGTTTTCGCGAACACCGGGGAGCTGTTTTTT.

A few counts support this clone. The V gene is TRBV6-4, the J gene TRBJ2-5; unclear D gene. Trimming shortened V by 0 bases and J by 3 bases, and 8 bases separated the two germline ends. This CDR3 is built from 14 residues. The germline gives CDR1 MRHNA, CDR2 SNTAGT. The CDR3 here is CASSDSFREETQYF. CDR3 nucleotide sequence: TGTGCCAGCAGTGACTCGTTTCGGGAAGAGACCCAGTACTTC.

This chain uses TRBV2 with TRBJ2-5; D might be TRBD2 (6 bases). V was clipped by 5 bases and J by 4 bases, with 17 bases between them. This CDR3 contains 15 residues. Germline CDR1 SNHLY, CDR2 FYNNEI. The CDR3 sequence is CASSLRTQAGETQYF. Written as DNA, the CDR3 is TGTGCCAGCAGTCTCCGAACCCAAGCGGGAGAGACCCAGTACTTC.

This clone was seen once. The rearrangement joins TRBV28 to TRBJ1-2; D might be TRBD1 (6 bases). Germline lookup yields CDR1 MDHEN and CDR2 SYDVKM. The CDR3 length is 15 residues. V lost 3 bases to trimming and J lost 8 bases, with 19 bases between them. In DNA, the CDR3 is TGTGCCAGCAGTTTGCTACTAACAGGGCTCAGGGGCTACACCTTC. It encodes CASSLLLTGLRGYTF.

The rearrangement joins TRBV5-1 to TRBJ2-2; tentatively, D is TRBD1 (5 bases). In germline, CDR1 is SGHRS, CDR2 YFSETQ. V shed 0 bases and J shed 2 bases, with 8 bases lying between them. The CDR3 has 15 amino acids. This CDR3 is CASSLEGLNTGELFF. In DNA form, the CDR3 reads TGCGCCAGCAGCTTGGAGGGGCTCAACACCGGGGAGCTGTTTTTT.

The rearrangement uses TRBV9 and TRBJ2-1; D is possibly TRBD1 (8 bases). Trimming cost V 0 bases and J 8 bases, with 12 bases left between them. The CDR3 spans 14 residues. CDR1 and CDR2 from the germline V gene are SGDLS and YYNGEE. The CDR3 DNA is TGTGCCAGCAGCGTAGCTACAGGGGGGGATGAGCAGTTCTTC. Translated, it gives CASSVATGGDEQFF.

The rearrangement links TRBV10-3 to TRBJ2-7; 7 bases fit TRBD1. The germline gives CDR1 ENHRY, CDR2 SYGVKD. The CDR3 runs 14 residues. V was clipped by 6 bases and J by 7 bases; unmatched bases: 12. The CDR3 sequence is CAISQGTAREEQYF. CDR3 bases: TGTGCCATCAGCCAGGGGACAGCTCGGGAAGAGCAGTACTTC.

The V gene is TRBV7-3, the J gene TRBJ1-6; the match to TRBD1 covers 9 bases. The CDR3 consists of 16 residues. J lost 6 bases, V lost 0 bases, and 3 bases had no gene match. CDR1 SGHTA and CDR2 FQGTGA come from the germline V gene. The CDR3 nucleotides are TGTGCCAGCAGCTTAACGGTGGACAGGGGTAATTCACCCCTCCACTTT. This codes for CASSLTVDRGNSPLHF.

V is TRBV5-4 and J is TRBJ2-1, with 8 bases fitting TRBD2. The germline gives CDR1 SGHNT, CDR2 YYREEE (reference sequence). J gave up 4 bases and V 0 bases, and 6 bases lay outside the gene matches. There are 16 residues in the CDR3. The CDR3 DNA is TGTGCCAGCAGCTTGGACCCAGCGGGGGAGTACAATGAGCAGTTCTTC. Amino acids: CASSLDPAGEYNEQFF.

The rearrangement joins TRBV4-1 to TRBJ1-2, with TRBD1 identical over 7 bases. With 1 base clipped from V and 6 bases from J, the junction kept 14 bases outside the gene matches. The CDR3 loop spans 17 amino acids. Germline loops: CDR1 MGHRA, CDR2 YSYEKL. CDR3 protein: CASSQGREGGAEDGYTF. CDR3 nucleotides: TGCGCCAGCAGCCAAGGTCGCGAAGGGGGCGCTGAAGATGGCTACACCTTC.

This clone was counted a single time. The genes are TRBV10-1 and TRBJ2-2, with TRBD2 matching over 12 bases. The CDR3 loop spans 17 amino acids. Unmatched junction bases numbered 2, after V lost 3 bases and J lost 0 bases. Germline V gene sequence: CDR1 WNHNN, CDR2 SYGVQD (reference sequence). CDR3 residues: CASSEASGGANTGELFF. The CDR3 DNA follows: TGCGCCAGCAGTGAAGCTAGCGGGGGGGCGAACACCGGGGAGCTGTTTTTT.

This chain uses TRBV28 with TRBJ1-1; a weak D match, TRBD1 (5 bases). V was pared by 6 bases and J by 6 bases, with 23 bases between. CDR3 length equals 16 residues. Germline CDR1 reads MDHEN; CDR2 reads SYDVKM. For the CDR3, the DNA is TGTGCCAGCAGGTTGAGCTGGGGCATTTTAAGCGCTGAAGCTTTCTTT. It specifies CASRLSWGILSAEAFF.

The chain joins TRBV7-3 to TRBJ2-3, with 10 nucleotides matching TRBD1. This CDR3 region has 14 residues. The ends lost 4 bases at V and 5 bases at J; junction bases unmatched: 3. CDR1 and CDR2 from the germline V gene are SGHTA and FQGTGA. The CDR3 nucleotides are TGTGCCAGCAGCTCGGGACAGGGGTTAGATACGCAGTATTTT. It encodes CASSSGQGLDTQYF.

This chain uses TRBV4-1 with TRBJ1-4; a possible D gene is TRBD1 (6 bases). This CDR3 comprises 16 residues. V was clipped by 2 bases and J by 5 bases, with 15 bases between them. The germline V gene encodes CDR1 MGHRA and CDR2 YSYEKL. The CDR3 here is CASSQPRTEQNEKLFF. CDR3 nucleotide sequence: TGCGCCAGCAGCCAACCCCGGACAGAACAAAATGAAAAACTGTTTTTT.

The chain links TRBV11-2 to TRBJ2-7, with D unclear. The CDR3 extends over 14 amino acids. Germline CDR1 is SGHAT and CDR2 is FQNNGV. V was trimmed by 1 base and J by 2 bases, leaving 9 bases between them. CDR3 in amino acids: CASSLVLGPYEQYF. The CDR3 DNA is TGTGCCAGCAGCTTAGTTCTAGGTCCCTACGAGCAGTACTTC. The entire variable domain, with the rest obtained from reference TRBV11-2 and TRBJ2-7, is as follows: EAGVAQSPRYKIIEKRQSVAFWCNPISGHATLYWYQQILGQGPKLLIQFQNNGVVDDSQLPKDRFSAERLKGVDSTLKIQPAKLEDSAVYLCASSLVLGPYEQYFGPGTRLTVT.

This clone came up a few times. This sequence joins TRBV7-2 and TRBJ2-3, with 11 bases matching TRBD2. V shed 0 bases and J 4 bases; nucleotides not matched to a gene: 3. There are 16 residues in the CDR3. Germline V gene lookup returns CDR1 SGHTA and CDR2 FQGNSA. CDR3 bases: TGTGCCAGCAGCTTAGCTCCTAGCGGGGGGCCAGATACGCAGTATTTT. Translated, it gives CASSLAPSGGPDTQYF.

This clone showed up just once. This chain links TRBV28 with TRBJ1-2; perhaps TRBD1 as D (5 bases). Trimming shortened V by 6 bases and J by 8 bases, and 16 bases separated the two germline ends. The CDR3 runs 13 residues. Germline CDR1 is MDHEN and CDR2 is SYDVKM. CDR3 nucleotide sequence: TGTGCCAGCAGGCCTGGGGGGGGAGAGGGCTACACCTTC. It is translated as CASRPGGGEGYTF.

V usage is TRBV30 and J usage is TRBJ1-3, with a tentative D call TRBD1 (6 bases). Trimming shortened V by 3 bases and J by 3 bases, and 21 bases separated the two germline ends. Germline CDR1 GTSNPN, CDR2 SVGIG (reference sequence). The CDR3 contains 17 residues. The CDR3 DNA reads TGTGCCTGGAGGCTTAATTACCGACAGGTGGTTGGAAACACCATATATTTT. Its protein is CAWRLNYRQVVGNTIYF.